These 27 T cell receptor beta chains share one sample of origin, sequenced in a study of blood T cell repertoires in COVID-19. Assay used: immunoSEQ multiplex PCR; TCRdb lists only in-frame clones, some missing. Seen here are about 480,000 clones, about nine tenths observed once, and the top ten hold approximately 8%. The sequencing input was PBMCs or T cells enriched from blood (not recorded which). These receptor sequences come from a woman aged 55-69 years who had recovered from COVID-19.

This clone was seen only once. The rearrangement uses TRBV7-2 and TRBJ1-1; TRBD1 aligns across 10 bases. Germline values: CDR1 SGHTA, CDR2 FQGNSA. This CDR3 is 15 amino acids long. J gave up 0 bases and V 5 bases, and 3 bases lay outside the gene matches. The CDR3 bases are TGTGCCAGCAGCCAGGGACAGGGGATGAACACTGAAGCTTTCTTT. Protein: CASSQGQGMNTEAFF.

V and J are TRBV2 and TRBJ1-4; 9 nucleotides align to TRBD1. The CDR3 sequence is 15 residues long. Unmatched junction bases numbered 9, after V lost 8 bases and J lost 5 bases. CDR1 and CDR2 from the germline V gene are SNHLY and FYNNEI. CDR3 coding DNA: TGTGCCAGCTCCCCGAGGGGGACAGGGAATGAAAAACTGTTTTTT. Protein product: CASSPRGTGNEKLFF.

The chain couples TRBV2 to TRBJ1-1; 7 nucleotides line up with TRBD1. Germline V CDR1 and CDR2: SNHLY, FYNNEI. The CDR3 is 14 amino acids. The V segment lost 4 bases and the J segment 1 base; nucleotides outside the gene matches: 3. CDR3 amino acids: CASSGDSRNTEAFF. In nucleotides, the CDR3 is TGTGCCAGCAGTGGGGACAGCAGGAACACTGAAGCTTTCTTT.

CDR3 region: CASSTWTGEQYV. The CDR3 nucleotides are TGTGCCAGCAGCACTTGGACGGGGGAGCAGTACGTC. The chain employs TRBV5-8 and TRBJ2-7; perhaps TRBD2 as D (5 bases). Trimming stripped 4 bases from V and 7 bases from J, with 12 bases between. The CDR3 totals 12 residues. Per germline, CDR1 SGHTS and CDR2 YDEGEE.

The rearrangement uses TRBV6-6 and TRBJ2-5, with D perhaps matching TRBD1 (5 bases). The CDR3 totals 14 residues. Deletions cut 1 base from V and 5 bases from J, with 11 bases between. Looked up from germline, CDR1 is MNHNY and CDR2 is SVGAGI (reference sequence). The CDR3 is CASSYWRTRETQYF. The CDR3 bases are TGTGCCAGCAGTTACTGGCGGACAAGGGAGACCCAGTACTTC.

The chain employs TRBV10-3 and TRBJ1-6; 7 bases match TRBD1. Trimming cost V 10 bases and J 3 bases; bases outside gene matches: 9. Germline CDR1 and CDR2: ENHRY and SYGVKD. This CDR3 is built from 15 residues. CDR3 bases: TGTGCCACCACCCCGGGACAGATCTATAATTCACCCCTCCACTTT. As protein: CATTPGQIYNSPLHF.

This chain links TRBV19 with TRBJ2-7; a possible D gene is TRBD2 (5 bases). Germline V lookup: CDR1 LNHDA, CDR2 SQIVND (reference sequence). The V end lost 3 bases, the J end lost 0 bases, and 12 bases lay between the germline ends. This CDR3 is 15 amino acids long. The CDR3 DNA reads as TGTGCCAGTAGTATTGAGGGATCGAGCTCCTACGAGCAGTACTTC. This sequence encodes CASSIEGSSSYEQYF. Complete variable domain (other parts from reference TRBV19 and TRBJ2-7): DGGITQSPKYLFRKEGQNVTLSCEQNLNHDAMYWYRQDPGQGLRLIYYSQIVNDFQKGDIAEGYSVSREKKESFPLTVTSAQKNPTAFYLCASSIEGSSSYEQYFGPGTRLTVT.

The rearrangement uses TRBV2 and TRBJ2-7, with D hard to call. CDR1 is SNHLY, CDR2 FYNNEI, per germline. Deletions cut 11 bases from V and 3 bases from J, with 14 bases between. This CDR3 has 12 residues. CDR3: CASSGHLYEQYV. The CDR3 region has the DNA TGTGCCTCATCAGGTCATCTCTACGAGCAGTACGTC.

This rearrangement joins TRBV5-1 to TRBJ2-7; 10 bases fit TRBD1. The germline V gene encodes CDR1 SGHRS and CDR2 YFSETQ. J lost 5 bases, V lost 4 bases, and 6 bases had no gene match. The CDR3 length is 14 residues. The CDR3 coding sequence is TGCGCCAGCAGCCTCCGGGACAGGGGTAACGAGCAGTACTTC. Its translation: CASSLRDRGNEQYF.

The chain recombines TRBV5-1 with TRBJ1-1, with D possibly TRBD1 on 5 matching bases. The germline V and J ends were trimmed by 4 bases and 0 bases, with 25 bases remaining between them. CDR3 size: 19 residues. Germline CDR1 and CDR2: SGHRS and YFSETQ. The CDR3, as DNA: TGCGCCAGCAGCCTTCAACTACTTAATACAGGTCGGGTGAACACTGAAGCTTTCTTT. This sequence encodes CASSLQLLNTGRVNTEAFF.

V is TRBV5-4 and J is TRBJ1-6; 8 bases match TRBD1. The V gene's germline CDR1 is SGHNT and CDR2 YYREEE (reference sequence). Trimming removed 4 bases from V and 13 bases from J; junction bases left unmatched: 7. CDR3 size: 13 residues. CDR3 nucleotides: TGTGCCAGCAGCACCGACAGGGGTGGCCCCCTCCACTTT. Translated: CASSTDRGGPLHF.

The CDR3 DNA is TGTGCCAGCAGCCGGACAGGGGCCGAATGGGATACGCAGTATTTT. Encoded protein: CASSRTGAEWDTQYF. This sequence joins TRBV7-2 and TRBJ2-3; 9 bases are a match to TRBD1. V lost 5 bases to trimming and J lost 6 bases; unmatched junction nucleotides: 9. Germline CDR1 SGHTA, CDR2 FQGNSA. This CDR3 comprises 15 residues.

The genes are TRBV7-5 and TRBJ1-5; TRBD1, the table's D call, was not compared with the DNA. TRBV7-5 is marked as a pseudogene. This CDR3 region has 13 residues. The CDR3 nucleotides are TGTGCCAGAAGCCCAGGGGTCAATCAGCCCCAGCATTTT. Residues: CARSPGVNQPQHF.

The chain uses TRBV20-1 and TRBJ2-7; D call uncertain. Germline loops: CDR1 DFQATT, CDR2 SNEGSKA (reference sequence). Trimming shortened V by 5 bases and J by 7 bases, and 9 bases separated the two germline ends. The CDR3 loop spans 10 amino acids. CDR3 in amino acids: CSAPPTEQYV. CDR3 bases: TGCAGTGCTCCTCCGACAGAGCAGTACGTC.

V is TRBV18 and J is TRBJ2-3, with TRBD1 identical over 7 bases. The CDR3 sequence is 14 residues long. Trimming at V came to 3 bases and at J to 4 bases, leaving 4 bases not matched to a gene. Germline V lookup: CDR1 KGHSH, CDR2 LQKENI. In DNA, the CDR3 is TGTGCCAGCTCACCGTTAGGGACAGCAGATACGCAGTATTTT. Translated, it gives CASSPLGTADTQYF. Full variable domain (missing parts from reference TRBV18 and TRBJ2-3): NAGVMQNPRHLVRRRGQEARLRCSPMKGHSHVYWYRQLPEEGLKFMVYLQKENIIDESGMPKERFSAEFPKEGPSILRIQQVVRGDSAAYFCASSPLGTADTQYFGPGTRLTVL.

The rearrangement joins TRBV3-1 (or the pseudogene TRBV3-2) to TRBJ2-2, with 8 nucleotides matching TRBD2. J lost 6 bases, V lost 3 bases, and 9 bases had no gene match. From germline, CDR1 is LGHDT and CDR2 YNNKEL (reference sequence). The CDR3 totals 16 residues. The CDR3 protein is CASSHPTTSAPGELFF. The CDR3 nucleotides are TGTGCCAGCAGCCATCCGACGACTAGCGCGCCCGGGGAGCTGTTTTTT.

The gene calls are TRBV14 and TRBJ1-6; a possible D gene is TRBD1 (6 bases). The length of the CDR3 is 19 residues. Germline V gene sequence: CDR1 SGHDN, CDR2 FVKESK. The V gene lost 0 bases and the J gene lost 5 bases, with 20 bases spanning the gap. CDR3 amino acids: CASSQERRWQGKDNSPLHF. The CDR3 nucleotides are TGTGCCAGCAGCCAAGAAAGGAGGTGGCAGGGGAAGGATAATTCACCCCTCCACTTT.

The J gene is TRBJ1-5, the V gene TRBV19, with 7 bases identical to TRBD1. The V and J ends lost 5 bases and 3 bases, in that order; junction bases with no gene match: 4. This CDR3 has 14 residues. The germline gives CDR1 LNHDA, CDR2 SQIVND (reference sequence). The CDR3: CASSGDSYNQPQHF. The CDR3 DNA sequence: TGTGCCAGTAGTGGGGACAGCTACAATCAGCCCCAGCATTTT.

This chain links TRBV10-1 with TRBJ2-7; 12 bases map to TRBD2. V was pared by 5 bases and J by 4 bases, with 3 bases of the junction left unmatched. There are 14 residues in the CDR3. Germline assignment: CDR1 WNHNN and CDR2 SYGVQD (reference sequence). In DNA form, the CDR3 reads TGCGCCAGCAGTTCCGGGACTAGCGGGTACGAGCAGTACTTC. Residues: CASSSGTSGYEQYF.

This chain connects TRBV14 to TRBJ2-1; D unclear. Trimming cost V 2 bases and J 2 bases, with 7 bases left between them. The germline CDR1 and CDR2 sequences are SGHDN and FVKESK. The CDR3 totals 14 residues. The CDR3 nucleotides read TGTGCCAGCAGCCAACGTCAGACCTACAATGAGCAGTTCTTC. This codes for CASSQRQTYNEQFF.

The V and J genes are TRBV5-6 and TRBJ1-2; D is perhaps TRBD1 (6 bases). Trimming pared 0 bases from V and 4 bases from J, leaving 10 bases between. CDR3 length: 14 amino acids. From germline, CDR1 is SGHDT and CDR2 YYEEEE. The CDR3: CASSLEDSAYGYTF. The DNA of the CDR3 is TGTGCCAGCAGCTTGGAGGACAGTGCCTATGGCTACACCTTC.

The gene calls are TRBV2 and TRBJ2-3, with D unresolved. V lost 6 bases to trimming and J lost 0 bases, with 10 bases between them. CDR3 length: 14 residues. Germline V gives CDR1 SNHLY, CDR2 FYNNEI. The CDR3, as DNA: TGTGCCAGCAGCGCCAGCGAGAGCACAGATACGCAGTATTTT. Protein product: CASSASESTDTQYF.

This chain links TRBV5-1 with TRBJ1-1; tentative D call: TRBD1 (5 bases). Trimming removed 1 base at V and 7 bases at J, with 11 bases between. Germline CDR1 reads SGHRS; CDR2 reads YFSETQ. The CDR3 sequence is 13 residues long. CDR3 protein: CASSLTGFYEAFF. The CDR3 region has the DNA TGCGCCAGCAGCTTGACAGGATTCTATGAAGCTTTCTTT.

The gene calls are TRBV5-6 and TRBJ2-7, with 10 bases identical to TRBD1. The germline CDR1 and CDR2 sequences are SGHDT and YYEEEE. V was clipped by 3 bases and J by 4 bases; unmatched bases: 7. This CDR3 has 15 residues. CDR3 amino acids: CASSSGQGVMYEQYF. DNA for the CDR3: TGTGCCAGCAGCTCAGGACAGGGGGTTATGTACGAGCAGTACTTC.

The chain recombines TRBV5-4 with TRBJ1-2; possibly TRBD1 for D (6 bases). This CDR3 has 13 amino acids. Germline V CDR1 and CDR2: SGHNT, YYREEE (reference sequence). The V and J ends lost 4 bases and 8 bases respectively, with 15 bases between them. This chain's CDR3 is CASSVTGSGGYTF. The CDR3 region has the DNA TGTGCCAGCAGCGTCACAGGGTCAGGGGGCTACACCTTC.

This sequence joins TRBV2 and TRBJ2-3, with 11 bases identical to TRBD2. V lost 8 bases, J lost 5 bases, and 9 bases stayed unmatched. Germline V gene data show CDR1 as SNHLY and CDR2 as FYNNEI. The CDR3 has 15 residues. The CDR3 nucleotides read TGTGCCAGCCTAGGTCTAGCGGGGGGTAGAGATACGCAGTATTTT. Its protein product is CASLGLAGGRDTQYF.

The rearrangement uses TRBV5-4 and TRBJ2-1, with TRBD1 as a possible D gene (5 bases). CDR1 and CDR2 from the germline V gene are SGHNT and YYREEE (reference sequence). This CDR3 spans 16 amino acids. Trimming removed 4 bases at V and 0 bases at J, with 14 bases between. The CDR3 DNA reads TGTGCCAGCAGCCCCAGGGTTCTGGACTCCTACAATGAGCAGTTCTTC. Translated, it gives CASSPRVLDSYNEQFF.